This passage covers 19 T cell receptor beta chains from one sample sequenced in a study of beta chain features in type 1 diabetes. Isolated RNA was reverse transcribed in full, so expressed TCRB transcripts were sequenced. Clones were sequenced by immunoSEQ multiplex PCR, and TCRdb holds only the in-frame ones, with some missing. The data contain more than 250,000 clones, around 21% of them singletons. No antigens are known for them. Regarding the study as a whole: Among all four CD4+ subsets, Type 1 diabetes patients had TCRB CDR3s that were moderately but significantly shorter.

The material sequenced was naive CD4+ T cells from blood. These receptors were obtained from a middle-aged woman with type 1 diabetes.

V is TRBV7-2 and J is TRBJ2-5; D gene unclear. The CDR3 has 14 residues. Germline V gene data show CDR1 as SGHTA and CDR2 as FQGNSA. The V end lost 7 bases, the J end lost 0 bases, and 12 bases lay between the germline ends. CDR3 loop: CASTEITNQETQYF. CDR3 in DNA: TGTGCCAGCACCGAGATCACGAACCAAGAGACCCAGTACTTC.

This chain connects TRBV28 to TRBJ1-2; D uncertain. Germline CDR1 reads MDHEN; CDR2 reads SYDVKM. Trimming cost V 3 bases and J 2 bases, with 10 bases left between them. The CDR3 spans 14 residues. CDR3 protein: CASSLPSGNYGYTF. CDR3 nucleotides: TGTGCCAGCAGTTTGCCCTCGGGGAACTATGGCTACACCTTC.

This clone appeared a few times. Other DNA variants within this sample encode the same CDR3. The genes are TRBV4-3 and TRBJ1-5; D is unresolved. There are 14 residues in the CDR3. Germline V gives CDR1 LGHNA, CDR2 YSLEER. V was pared by 0 bases and J by 1 base, with 4 bases between. CDR3 DNA: TGCGCCAGCAGCCAAGATCGGAGCAATCAGCCCCAGCATTTT. Translation: CASSQDRSNQPQHF.

The chain has TRBV7-9 and TRBJ1-2; unclear D gene. Germline V lookup: CDR1 SEHNR, CDR2 FQNEAQ (reference sequence). V was shortened by 0 bases and J by 4 bases, with 9 bases between the two germline ends. This CDR3 has 14 amino acids. This chain's CDR3 is CASSLAELIYGYTF. The CDR3 nucleotides are TGTGCCAGCAGCTTAGCAGAGTTGATCTATGGCTACACCTTC.

The V and J genes are TRBV15 and TRBJ2-5; D is ambiguous. Trimming stripped 0 bases from V and 1 base from J, with 6 bases between. The V gene's germline CDR1 is LNHNV and CDR2 YYDKDF (reference sequence). The CDR3 sequence is 14 residues long. CDR3 DNA: TGTGCCACCAGCAGAGATAGACTCCAAGAGACCCAGTACTTC. Its protein product is CATSRDRLQETQYF.

The chain uses TRBV9 and TRBJ2-3, with D unclear. V was pared by 6 bases and J by 4 bases, with 9 bases between. The CDR3 sequence is 12 residues long. The germline V gene encodes CDR1 SGDLS and CDR2 YYNGEE. CDR3 sequence (DNA): TGTGCCAGCAAAGCATTAGCAGATACGCAGTATTTT. Amino acids: CASKALADTQYF.

The chain has TRBV27 and TRBJ1-2; the D gene is possibly TRBD1 (6 bases). Trimming stripped 6 bases from V and 4 bases from J, with 15 bases between. Germline V gives CDR1 MNHEY, CDR2 SMNVEV (reference sequence). The CDR3 is 14 residues long. The CDR3, as DNA: TGTGCCAGCAGGTCCGGGGGGCCGGGCTATGGCTACACCTTC. Translated, it gives CASRSGGPGYGYTF.

This chain links TRBV29-1 with TRBJ1-5, with D tentatively TRBD1 (5 bases). CDR1 SQVTM and CDR2 ANQGSEA come from the germline V gene. This CDR3 region has 12 residues. CDR3 in amino acids: CSVMGPDQPQHF. The CDR3 region has the DNA TGCAGTGTAATGGGGCCCGATCAGCCCCAGCATTTT.

This clone was counted only a few times. The rearrangement joins TRBV5-1 to TRBJ2-7; TRBD1 agrees at 12 bases. The V and J ends lost 5 bases and 3 bases, in that order; junction bases with no gene match: 6. From germline, CDR1 is SGHRS and CDR2 YFSETQ. This CDR3 has 15 residues. The CDR3 protein is CASSRDRGPNYEQYF. DNA of the CDR3: TGCGCCAGCAGTCGGGACAGGGGGCCTAACTACGAGCAGTACTTC.

The chain uses TRBV7-3 and TRBJ1-1, with a tentative D call TRBD1 (6 bases). With 6 bases removed from V and 1 base from J, the gap between germline ends came to 9 bases. In germline, CDR1 is SGHTA, CDR2 FQGTGA. This CDR3 spans 13 amino acids. The CDR3 DNA sequence: TGTGCCAGCAGATCCAGGGGGAACACTGAAGCTTTCTTT. This gives the protein CASRSRGNTEAFF.

This clone was counted between two and nine times. The chain couples TRBV18 to TRBJ1-2; the D gene is possibly TRBD1 (5 bases). From germline, CDR1 is KGHSH and CDR2 LQKENI. Trimming took off 0 bases at V and 2 bases at J, with 10 bases between the two ends. CDR3 length equals 15 residues. CDR3 residues: CASSPPQGSNYGYTF. In DNA form, the CDR3 reads TGTGCCAGCTCACCACCTCAGGGTTCAAACTATGGCTACACCTTC. Complete variable domain (other parts from reference TRBV18 and TRBJ1-2): NAGVMQNPRHLVRRRGQEARLRCSPMKGHSHVYWYRQLPEEGLKFMVYLQKENIIDESGMPKERFSAEFPKEGPSILRIQQVVRGDSAAYFCASSPPQGSNYGYTFGSGTRLTVV.

The sample holds a few counts of this clone. V is TRBV23-1 and J is TRBJ2-3; maybe TRBD2 (5 bases). TRBV23-1 is annotated as an ORF whose role is uncertain. The V gene lost 0 bases and the J gene lost 5 bases, with 15 bases spanning the gap. CDR3 size: 16 residues. The CDR3: CASSQSRAVPLDTQYF. The CDR3 DNA reads as TGCGCCAGCAGTCAATCGCGGGCAGTCCCTTTAGATACGCAGTATTTT.

This clone came up a few times. This chain's CDR3 is CASSQEYGANVLTF. The CDR3 nucleotides are TGCGCCAGCAGCCAAGAGTATGGGGCCAACGTCCTGACTTTC. V and J are TRBV4-3 and TRBJ2-6; D gene unclear. Trimming removed 0 bases from V and 3 bases from J, with 3 bases in between. Germline V gives CDR1 LGHNA, CDR2 YSLEER. The length of the CDR3 is 14 residues.

V and J are TRBV7-9 and TRBJ2-7; D remains ambiguous. Germline CDR1 reads SEHNR; CDR2 reads FQNEAQ (reference sequence). There are 14 residues in the CDR3. Trimming cost V 1 base and J 9 bases, with 16 bases left between them. The CDR3 sequence is CASSLGSGSRGQYF. CDR3 nucleotide sequence: TGTGCCAGCAGCTTAGGTTCTGGTAGCCGCGGGCAGTACTTC. Using reference TRBV7-9 and TRBJ2-7 for the parts outside the CDR3, the full variable domain is DTGVSQNPRHKITKRGQNVTFRCDPISEHNRLYWYRQTLGQGPEFLTYFQNEAQLEKSRLLSDRFSAERPKGSFSTLEIQRTEQGDSAMYLCASSLGSGSRGQYFGPGTRLTVT.

The rearrangement uses TRBV15 and TRBJ1-2; D may be TRBD1 (5 bases). Looked up from germline, CDR1 is LNHNV and CDR2 is YYDKDF (reference sequence). This CDR3 has 15 residues. V lost 1 base and J lost 4, with 13 bases in between. CDR3 protein: CATSRGVAGFYGYTF. Written as DNA, the CDR3 is TGTGCCACCAGCAGAGGAGTCGCAGGGTTCTATGGCTACACCTTC. Together with reference TRBV15 and TRBJ1-2, the CDR3 gives the full variable domain: DAMVIQNPRYQVTQFGKPVTLSCSQTLNHNVMYWYQQKSSQAPKLLFHYYDKDFNNEADTPDNFQSRRPNTSFCFLDIRSPGLGDTAMYLCATSRGVAGFYGYTFGSGTRLTVV.

This clone was picked up a small number of times. This sequence joins TRBV15 and TRBJ2-1; weak D call: TRBD2 (6 bases). The CDR3 consists of 14 residues. Germline CDR1 LNHNV, CDR2 YYDKDF (reference sequence). V lost 0 bases to trimming and J lost 5 bases, with 8 bases between them. The CDR3 loop reads CATSRDGGNNEQFF. Here the CDR3 DNA reads TGTGCCACCAGCAGAGATGGGGGGAACAATGAGCAGTTCTTC.

This clone turned up a few times. The CDR3 is CAISESPYNEQFF. CDR3 nucleotides: TGTGCCATCAGTGAGAGCCCCTACAATGAGCAGTTCTTC. The rearrangement joins TRBV10-3 to TRBJ2-1; no definite D call. Germline assignment: CDR1 ENHRY and CDR2 SYGVKD. Trimming cost V 2 bases and J 2 bases, with 4 bases left between them. The CDR3 totals 13 residues.

V gene TRBV4-1 combines with J gene TRBJ2-1, with TRBD2 matching over 14 bases. Germline CDR1 MGHRA, CDR2 YSYEKL. V trimming: 2 bases; J trimming: 9 bases; junction bases outside the gene matches: 3. This CDR3 is built from 15 residues. The CDR3 sequence: CASSQTGLAGAEQFF. As DNA, the CDR3 is TGCGCCAGCAGCCAAACGGGACTAGCGGGAGCTGAGCAGTTCTTC.

This clone was recorded a few times. V is TRBV28 and J is TRBJ1-2; 9 bases fit TRBD1. The V and J ends lost 6 bases and 0 bases, in that order; junction bases with no gene match: 11. The CDR3 extends over 17 amino acids. Germline V gives CDR1 MDHEN, CDR2 SYDVKM. The CDR3 bases are TGTGCCAGCAGGGCGGACAGGGGACTCCCCTCTAACTATGGCTACACCTTC. Protein product: CASRADRGLPSNYGYTF.